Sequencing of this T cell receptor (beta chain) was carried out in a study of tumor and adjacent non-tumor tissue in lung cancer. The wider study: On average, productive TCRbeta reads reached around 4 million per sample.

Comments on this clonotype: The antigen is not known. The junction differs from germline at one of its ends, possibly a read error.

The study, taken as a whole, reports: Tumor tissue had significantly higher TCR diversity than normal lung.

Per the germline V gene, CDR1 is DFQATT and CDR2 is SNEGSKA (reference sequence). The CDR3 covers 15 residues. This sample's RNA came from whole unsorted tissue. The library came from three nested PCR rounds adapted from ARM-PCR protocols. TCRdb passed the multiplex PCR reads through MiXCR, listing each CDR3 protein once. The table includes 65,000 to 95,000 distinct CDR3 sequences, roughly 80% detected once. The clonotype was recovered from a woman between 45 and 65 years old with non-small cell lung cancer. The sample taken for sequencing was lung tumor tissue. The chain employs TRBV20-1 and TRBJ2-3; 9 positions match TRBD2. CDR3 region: CRAPRGRAFSDTHYF. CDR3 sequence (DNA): TGCAGGGCCCCGCGCGGGAGGGCCTTCTCAGATACGCACTATTTT.